This T cell receptor (beta chain) was captured by sequencing in a study of cytomegalovirus exposure and HLA in healthy donors. For the study at large: Ancestry clustering placed about 80% of 300 to 400 genotyped donors in the Caucasian-associated cluster. Findings of the study overall: A previous analysis found most TCR beta V segments productive roughly 87% or roughly 30% of the time.

Regarding this clone: No antigen is known for it.

The V gene's germline CDR1 is SNHLY and CDR2 FYNNEI. The length of the CDR3 is 15 residues. The V segment lost 8 bases and the J segment 1 base; nucleotides outside the gene matches: 8. 13 Jbeta primers and 60 Vbeta primers were used for the PCR. The assay was immunoSEQ multiplex PCR, and TCRdb's table has in-frame clones only and misses some. The data contain 120,000 to 150,000 clones, about 82% of them seen just once; the ten biggest clones take up approximately 3%. The sequence came from a male donor in good health and CMV-seronegative. The genes are TRBV2 and TRBJ1-5, with 7 bases fitting TRBD1. The sample comprised PBMCs. CDR3 sequence reads: CASHPTGTSNQPQHF. CDR3 nucleotide sequence: TGTGCCAGCCACCCGACAGGGACGAGCAATCAGCCCCAGCATTTT.